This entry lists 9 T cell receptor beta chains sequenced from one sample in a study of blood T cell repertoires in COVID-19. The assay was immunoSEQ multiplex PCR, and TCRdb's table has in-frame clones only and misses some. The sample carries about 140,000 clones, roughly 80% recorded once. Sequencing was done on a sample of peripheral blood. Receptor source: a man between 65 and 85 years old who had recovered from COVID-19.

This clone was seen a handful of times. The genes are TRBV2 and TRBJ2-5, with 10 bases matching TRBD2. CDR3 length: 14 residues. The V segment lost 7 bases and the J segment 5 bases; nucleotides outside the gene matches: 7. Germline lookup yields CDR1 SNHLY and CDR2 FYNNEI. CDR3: CASTKREGHETQYF. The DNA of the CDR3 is TGTGCCAGCACAAAGCGGGAGGGCCATGAGACCCAGTACTTC.

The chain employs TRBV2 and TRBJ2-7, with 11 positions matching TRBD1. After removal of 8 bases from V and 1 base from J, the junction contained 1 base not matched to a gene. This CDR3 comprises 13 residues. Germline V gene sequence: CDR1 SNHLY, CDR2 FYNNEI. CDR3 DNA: TGTGCCAGCCGGGACAGGGGGTCCTACGAGCAGTACTTC. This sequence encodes CASRDRGSYEQYF.

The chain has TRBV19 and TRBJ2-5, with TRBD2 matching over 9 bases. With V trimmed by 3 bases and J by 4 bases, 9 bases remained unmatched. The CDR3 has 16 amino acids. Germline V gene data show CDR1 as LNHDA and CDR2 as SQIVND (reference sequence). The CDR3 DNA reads TGTGCCAGTAGTATCTTTGGCGGGAGGGCCTTAGAGACCCAGTACTTC. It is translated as CASSIFGGRALETQYF.

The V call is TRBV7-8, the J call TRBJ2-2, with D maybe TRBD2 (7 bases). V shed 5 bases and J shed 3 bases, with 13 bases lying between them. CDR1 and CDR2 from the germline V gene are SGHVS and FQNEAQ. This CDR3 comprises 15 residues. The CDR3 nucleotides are TGTGCCAGCAGCCTTAAGGGGGGGCACACCGGGGAGCTGTTTTTT. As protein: CASSLKGGHTGELFF. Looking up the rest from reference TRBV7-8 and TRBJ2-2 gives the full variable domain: GAGVSQSPRYKVAKRGQDVALRCDPISGHVSLFWYQQALGQGPEFLTYFQNEAQLDKSGLPSDRFFAERPEGSVSTLKIQRTQQEDSAVYLCASSLKGGHTGELFFGEGSRLTVL.

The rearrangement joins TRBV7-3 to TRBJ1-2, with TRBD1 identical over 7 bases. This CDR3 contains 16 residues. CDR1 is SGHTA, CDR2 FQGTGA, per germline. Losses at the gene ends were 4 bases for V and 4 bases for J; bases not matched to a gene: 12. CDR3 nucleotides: TGTGCCAGCAGCTCCAGATACGCGGGACAGCGCTATGGCTACACCTTC. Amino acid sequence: CASSSRYAGQRYGYTF.

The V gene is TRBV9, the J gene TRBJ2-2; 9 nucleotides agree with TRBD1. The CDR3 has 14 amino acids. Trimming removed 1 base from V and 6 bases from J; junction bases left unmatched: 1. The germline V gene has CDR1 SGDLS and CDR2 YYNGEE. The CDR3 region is CASSVTGGPGELFF. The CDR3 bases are TGTGCCAGCAGCGTAACAGGGGGCCCCGGGGAGCTGTTTTTT.

In DNA, the CDR3 is TGTGCCAGCTCACGCGGGGCCGTTACTGAAAAACTGTTTTTT. Protein product: CASSRGAVTEKLFF. V usage is TRBV18 and J usage is TRBJ1-4, with D possibly being TRBD1 (5 bases). V gave up 4 bases and J gave up 7 bases, with 13 bases separating them. The germline gives CDR1 KGHSH, CDR2 LQKENI. CDR3 length: 14 residues.

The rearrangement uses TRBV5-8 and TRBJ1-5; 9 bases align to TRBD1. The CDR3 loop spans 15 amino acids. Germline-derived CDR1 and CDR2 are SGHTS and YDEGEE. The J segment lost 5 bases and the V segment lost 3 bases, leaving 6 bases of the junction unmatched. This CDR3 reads CASSSGQGVYQPQHF. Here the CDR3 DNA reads TGTGCCAGCAGCTCGGGACAGGGAGTTTATCAGCCCCAGCATTTT.

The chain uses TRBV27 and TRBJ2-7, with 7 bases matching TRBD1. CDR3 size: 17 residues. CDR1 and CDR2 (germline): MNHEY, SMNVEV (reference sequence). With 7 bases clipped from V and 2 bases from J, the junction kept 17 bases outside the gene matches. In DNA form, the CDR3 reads TGTGCCAGCACCCCGATGACAGGGAAGGAGAGCCCCTACGAGCAGTACTTC. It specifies CASTPMTGKESPYEQYF.